The T cell receptor beta chain described here comes from a study of breast tumors, draining lymph nodes, adjacent tissues. Study findings and constraints: Data fit most tumor T cells coming from lymph node, expanding in tumor. Data only fit, rather than demonstrated, lymph node origin of most tumor T cells. Tumors had less TCR diversity than lymph nodes, more than nontumor tissue.

TCRdb reprocessed the multiplex PCR reads with MiXCR, giving one entry per CDR3 protein. The table includes 130,000 or so distinct CDR3 sequences, 32% detected once. The CDR3 spans 13 residues. Trimming removed 6 bases from V and 7 bases from J, with 16 bases in between. CDR1 is SNHLY, CDR2 FYNNEI, per germline. Breast cancer patients provided tissue from their axillary draining lymph nodes. For this clonotype: The antigen is undetermined.

The clonotype comes from a female donor with breast cancer. Some clones in this sample may be carry-over from other donors' samples. The rearrangement joins TRBV2 to TRBJ2-7, with a weak D call TRBD2 (6 bases). Sequenced input: axillary lymph node tissue. CDR3 DNA: TGTGCCAGCAGGGGACTTGTCGGCGTTGAGCAGTACTTC. Its protein is CASRGLVGVEQYF. Supplemented by reference TRBV2 and TRBJ2-7, the full variable domain reads EPEVTQTPSHQVTQMGQEVILRCVPISNHLYFYWYRQILGQKVEFLVSFYNNEISEKSEIFDDQFSVERPDGSNFTLKIRSTKLEDSAMYFCASRGLVGVEQYFGPGTRLTVT.